This paragraph reports one T cell receptor beta chain. This clonotype was counted between two and nine times. What antigen it recognizes has not been identified. No qualities accompany the bases; no much larger clone lies one base away. The method behind the library was RACE. TCRdb records NextSeq 500 as the sequencer. During library preparation, unique molecular identifiers were attached to individual cDNA molecules so that TCRs could be counted quantitatively and reproducibly. In the original analysis: Samples had a median of around 92,000 TCRs, with a range from 23,224 to 690,600. V, J and CDR3 annotation of the TCR reads was carried out using the Decombinator software suite. Every sample was subsampled to the same number of TCRs (28,000) for the PS versus PT1 abundance plots. Expanded TCRs were defined as absent before sensitization and observed at least eight times at the 2-week time point. The public reads were run again by TCRdb, first through fastp at Q25 and then through MiXCR, and only productive beta chains were kept. All rows with the same CDR3 protein become a single entry with the most common DNA and genes. What appears here as the V and J calls and clone size reflects TCRdb's work, not the paper's. Across this sample there are approximately 52,000 distinct CDR3 sequences, with 8.5% to 10% seen only once. The ten largest clones capture more than 9% of the sample.

Interpreted using the paper, the time point label stands for: pre-sensitization, week 0. Interpreted using the paper, the treatment or condition label stands for: therapeutic diphenylcyclopropenone sensitization with weekly scalp DPC. Unfractionated whole blood was collected in Tempus Blood RNA tubes, and total RNA was extracted from that blood. At each patch-test visit, blood was drawn before the patch test was applied. To be eligible, patients had to be aged 18 to 70, diagnosed with alopecia and judged suitable for DPC therapy, while pregnant patients were excluded. For CDR1 and CDR2, the germline V gene (reference sequence) lists MNHNY and SVGAGI. The CDR3 runs 15 residues from the cysteine to the phenylalanine. Only CDR3 DNA remains: 45 bases, in frame from the first base. The junction carries 16 bases between V and J, which are trimmed by 7 bases and 2 bases respectively. This record belongs to a study of human T cells and chemical hapten exposure (dated by TCRdb to the early 2020s). Study-level background: For sensitization, 2% DPC in acetone was applied to a 2 cm by 2 cm area of upper inner arm skin. Patient blood was sampled pre-sensitization (week 0) and at 2, 6 and about 24 weeks after DPC sensitization. About 30 alopecia patients provided blood for TCR sequencing at one to four time points (pre-sensitization, 2, 6 and 24 weeks). Libraries were pooled for sequencing, and per-sample TCR yields varied mainly because of small differences in library volumes within the pool. The study tracked peripheral blood TCR repertoire changes in vivo during primary and secondary sensitization to the hapten diphenylcyclopropenone (DPC) in alopecia patients. Throughout the study period of approximately 23 weeks, patients also received therapeutic DPC doses to the scalp every week. Both TCR alpha and TCR beta chains were sequenced from each blood RNA sample. Alopecia areata with under or over 50% scalp involvement, alopecia totalis and alopecia universalis were represented in the patient cohort, which was mostly female. Patch tests used Finn chambers with 0.01% DPC on the upper back, scored after 6 days by International Contact Dermatitis Research Group standards.

The paper as a whole reports these results and caveats: Patch test score correlated positively with the number of PT1 expanded TCRs, reaching significance at thresholds 8, 16 and 32 but not at 4. After repeated subsampling, the strength of the expansion versus patch-test correlation and the threshold at which it became significant changed. Compared with pre-sensitization or healthy control sets, expanded TCRs formed significantly more large CDR3 similarity clusters, which is consistent with antigen-driven responses. All patients had alopecia, a presumed autoimmune disease, so their immune response might differ from that of healthy individuals. DPC sensitization did not change how many TCRs were above 1 in 1000 frequency, and no evidence was found of alterations in global repertoire structure.

This TCR came from a woman aged 25 to 39 with alopecia areata. Some clones in this sample may be carry-over from other donors' samples. The input for sequencing was whole blood, taken in connection with sensitization to the hapten diphenylcyclopropenone (DPC). The rearranged chain carries TRBV6-6 and TRBJ2-3; tentative D gene TRBD1, with 6 bases matching. Read as DNA, the sequence is TGTGCCAGCAACGAAGCGAGGGGGATCACAGATACGCAGTATTTT. This is translated as CASNEARGITDTQYF.